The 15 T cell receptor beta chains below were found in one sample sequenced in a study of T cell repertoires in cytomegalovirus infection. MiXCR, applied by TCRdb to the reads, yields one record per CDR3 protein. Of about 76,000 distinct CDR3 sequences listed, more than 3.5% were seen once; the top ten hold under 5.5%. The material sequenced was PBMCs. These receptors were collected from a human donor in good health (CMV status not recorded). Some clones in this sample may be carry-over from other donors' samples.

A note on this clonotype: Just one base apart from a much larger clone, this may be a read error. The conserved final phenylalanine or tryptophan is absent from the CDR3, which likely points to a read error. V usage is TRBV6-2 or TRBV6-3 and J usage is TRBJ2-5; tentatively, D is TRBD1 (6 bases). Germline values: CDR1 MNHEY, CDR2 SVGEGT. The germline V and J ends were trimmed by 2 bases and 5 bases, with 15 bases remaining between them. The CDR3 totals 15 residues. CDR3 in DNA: TGTGCCAGCAGTTACAAACAGGGAGTTCGGGAGACCCAGTACGTC. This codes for CASSYKQGVRETQYV.

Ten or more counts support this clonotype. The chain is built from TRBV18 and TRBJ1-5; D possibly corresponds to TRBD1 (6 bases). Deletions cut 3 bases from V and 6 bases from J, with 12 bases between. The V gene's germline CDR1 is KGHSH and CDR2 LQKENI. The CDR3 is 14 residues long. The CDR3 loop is CASSPDSLSQPQHF. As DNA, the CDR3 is TGTGCCAGCTCACCGGACAGCTTGAGTCAGCCCCAGCATTTT.

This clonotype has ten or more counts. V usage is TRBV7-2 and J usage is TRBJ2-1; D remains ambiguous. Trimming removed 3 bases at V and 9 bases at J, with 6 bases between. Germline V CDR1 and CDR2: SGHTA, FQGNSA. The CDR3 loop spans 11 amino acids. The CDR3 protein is CASSLSSEQFF. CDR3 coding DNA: TGTGCCAGCAGCTTGTCTAGTGAGCAGTTCTTC. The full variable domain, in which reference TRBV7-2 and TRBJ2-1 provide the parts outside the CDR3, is GAGVSQSPSNKVTEKGKDVELRCDPISGHTALYWYRQSLGQGLEFLIYFQGNSAPDKSGLPSDRFSAERTGGSVSTLTIQRTQQEDSAVYLCASSLSSEQFFGPGTRLTVL.

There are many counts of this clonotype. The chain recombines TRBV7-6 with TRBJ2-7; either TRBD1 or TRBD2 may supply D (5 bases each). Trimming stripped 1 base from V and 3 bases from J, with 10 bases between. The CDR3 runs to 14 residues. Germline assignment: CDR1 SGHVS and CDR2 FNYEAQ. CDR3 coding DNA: TGTGCCAGCAGCTTAGGGGGGTCCTACTACGAGCAGTACTTC. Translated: CASSLGGSYYEQYF.

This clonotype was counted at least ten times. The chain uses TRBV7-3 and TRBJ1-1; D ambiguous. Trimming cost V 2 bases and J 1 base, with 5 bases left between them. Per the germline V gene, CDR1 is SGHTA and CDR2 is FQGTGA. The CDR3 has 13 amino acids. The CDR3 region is CASSLYSNTEAFF. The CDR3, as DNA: TGTGCCAGCAGCTTATACTCGAACACTGAAGCTTTCTTT.

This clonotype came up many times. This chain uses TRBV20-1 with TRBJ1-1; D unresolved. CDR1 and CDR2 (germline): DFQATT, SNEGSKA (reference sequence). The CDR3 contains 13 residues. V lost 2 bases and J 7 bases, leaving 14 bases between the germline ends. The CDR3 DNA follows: TGCAGTGCTAGACAGCGATTTTTGGATGAAGCTTTCTTT. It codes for CSARQRFLDEAFF.

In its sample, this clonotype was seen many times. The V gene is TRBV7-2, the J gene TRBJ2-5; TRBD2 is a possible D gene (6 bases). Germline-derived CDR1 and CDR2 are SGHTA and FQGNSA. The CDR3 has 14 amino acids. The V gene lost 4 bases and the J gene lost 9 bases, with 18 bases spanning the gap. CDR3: CASSSGPPSGAQYF. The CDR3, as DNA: TGTGCCAGCAGCTCGGGACCACCGTCGGGGGCCCAGTACTTC.

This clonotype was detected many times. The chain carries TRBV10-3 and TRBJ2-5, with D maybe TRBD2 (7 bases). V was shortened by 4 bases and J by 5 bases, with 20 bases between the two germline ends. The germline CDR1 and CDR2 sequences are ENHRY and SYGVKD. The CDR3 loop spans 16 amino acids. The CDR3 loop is CAISVTWGGVGETQYF. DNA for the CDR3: TGTGCCATCAGTGTTACTTGGGGGGGCGTCGGGGAGACCCAGTACTTC.

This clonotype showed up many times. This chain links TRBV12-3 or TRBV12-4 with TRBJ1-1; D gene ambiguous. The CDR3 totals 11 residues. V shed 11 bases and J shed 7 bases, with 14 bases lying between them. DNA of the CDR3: TGTGCCTCCCAGTTATGGCATGAAGCTTTCTTT. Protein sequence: CASQLWHEAFF.

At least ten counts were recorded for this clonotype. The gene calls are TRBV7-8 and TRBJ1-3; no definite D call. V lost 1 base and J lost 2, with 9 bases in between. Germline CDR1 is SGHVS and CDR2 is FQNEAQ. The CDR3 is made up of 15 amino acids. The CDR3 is CASSLGPATGNTIYF. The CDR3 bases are TGTGCCAGCAGCTTAGGTCCAGCGACTGGAAACACCATATATTTT.

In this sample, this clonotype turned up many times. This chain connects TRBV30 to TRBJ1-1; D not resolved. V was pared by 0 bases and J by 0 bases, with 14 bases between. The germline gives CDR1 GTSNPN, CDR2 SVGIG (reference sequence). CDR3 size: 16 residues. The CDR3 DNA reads TGTGCCTGGAGTGTATCGCGGGTCAGCATGAACACTGAAGCTTTCTTT. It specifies CAWSVSRVSMNTEAFF.

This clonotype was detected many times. CDR3 nucleotides: TGTGCCAGCACAAGTCGATATGGGAGTACCGGCTACACCTTC. Residues: CASTSRYGSTGYTF. V and J are TRBV6-2 or TRBV6-3 and TRBJ1-2; D gene ambiguous. CDR3 length equals 14 residues. Trimming removed 7 bases at V and 8 bases at J, with 20 bases between. The germline CDR1 and CDR2 sequences are MNHEY and SVGEGT.

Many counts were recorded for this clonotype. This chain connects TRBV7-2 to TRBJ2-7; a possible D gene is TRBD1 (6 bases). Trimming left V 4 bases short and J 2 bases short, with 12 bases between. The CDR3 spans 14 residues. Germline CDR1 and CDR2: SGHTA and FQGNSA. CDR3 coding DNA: TGTGCCAGCAGCTCCCACAGGGCTACCTACGAGCAGTACTTC. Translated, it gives CASSSHRATYEQYF.

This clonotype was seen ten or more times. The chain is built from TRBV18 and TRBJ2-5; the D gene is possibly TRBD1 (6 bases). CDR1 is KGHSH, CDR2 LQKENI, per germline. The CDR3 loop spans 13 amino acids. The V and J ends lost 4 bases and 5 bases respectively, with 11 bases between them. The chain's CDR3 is CASSRQVLETQYF. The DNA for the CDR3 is TGTGCCAGCTCACGACAGGTTTTGGAGACCCAGTACTTC.

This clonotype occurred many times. CDR3 region: CASSFPPPSGGPQYF. CDR3 sequence (DNA): TGTGCCAGCAGCTTCCCTCCCCCTAGCGGTGGACCCCAGTACTTC. The chain carries TRBV7-8 and TRBJ2-5; 7 positions agree with TRBD2. Germline V gives CDR1 SGHVS, CDR2 FQNEAQ. J gave up 9 bases and V 3 bases, and 13 bases lay outside the gene matches. This CDR3 is 15 amino acids long.